The entry that follows covers one T cell receptor beta chain sequence. This record belongs to a study of human T cells and chemical hapten exposure. At the level of the study: Alopecia areata, totalis or universalis was found in mostly female patients.

The J segment lost 3 bases and the V segment lost 11 bases, leaving 4 bases of the junction unmatched. The CDR3 runs to 12 residues. Germline lookup yields CDR1 ENHRY and CDR2 SYGVKD. TCRdb recomputed calls from the RACE reads with MiXCR, one row per CDR3 protein. The table lists under 150,000 distinct CDR3 sequences, around 10% of them singletons. The time point denotes: patch test 1, 2 weeks after DPC sensitization. Treatment here: therapeutic diphenylcyclopropenone sensitization with weekly scalp DPC. This specimen was whole blood, taken in connection with sensitization to the hapten diphenylcyclopropenone (DPC). The chain couples TRBV10-3 to TRBJ2-7; 10 positions match TRBD1. The sequence was obtained from a woman in her 50s with alopecia areata. Some clones in this sample may be carry-over from other donors' samples. CDR3 sequence: CAVGTGVYEQYF. CDR3 in DNA: TGTGCCGTGGGGACAGGGGTCTACGAGCAGTACTTC.